A single sample gave rise to the 5 T cell receptor beta chains below, sequenced in a study of T-cell memory formation after mild COVID-19. TCRdb recomputed calls from the 5' RACE reads with MiXCR, one row per CDR3 protein. The sample carries 450,000 to 700,000 distinct CDR3 sequences, around 17% recorded once. The sample consisted of PBMCs or a T cell subset sorted from them (not recorded which). The receptors shown here come from an adult woman who had mild COVID-19 (a few samples of this study predate the infection). Cell type and time point are not known.

This clonotype has a handful of counts. This chain links TRBV5-6 with TRBJ1-3; 7 nucleotides line up with TRBD1. CDR3 size: 16 residues. Germline CDR1 reads SGHDT; CDR2 reads YYEEEE. V gave up 6 bases and J gave up 0 bases; unmatched junction bases: 9. CDR3 residues: CASNRRDSSSGNTIYF. The CDR3 DNA follows: TGTGCCAGCAACCGGAGGGACAGCAGCTCTGGAAACACCATATATTTT.

Only a few counts were recorded for this clonotype. V and J are TRBV3-1 and TRBJ2-1; TRBD2 is a possible D gene (6 bases). V was trimmed by 0 bases and J by 1 base, leaving 10 bases between them. The CDR3 is 16 residues long. The germline V gene encodes CDR1 LGHDT and CDR2 YNNKEL (reference sequence). Here the CDR3 reads CASSQDSGRSYNEQFF. As DNA, the CDR3 is TGTGCCAGCAGCCAAGATTCGGGGAGGTCCTACAATGAGCAGTTCTTC.

V gene TRBV7-3 combines with J gene TRBJ2-1, with 7 bases that match TRBD2. Losses at the gene ends were 2 bases for V and 4 bases for J; bases not matched to a gene: 5. The CDR3 runs to 15 residues. Germline values: CDR1 SGHTA, CDR2 FQGTGA. In nucleotides, the CDR3 is TGTGCCAGCAGCTTAGCGGGGGTAAAATACAATGAGCAGTTCTTC. Translating it yields CASSLAGVKYNEQFF.

This clonotype was seen repeatedly, ten times or more. The rearrangement links TRBV24-1 to TRBJ2-7; TRBD1 or TRBD2 may be the D gene (5 bases each). Germline CDR1 KGHDR, CDR2 SFDVKD. The CDR3 consists of 17 residues. The V gene lost 5 bases and the J gene lost 0 bases, with 19 bases spanning the gap. The CDR3 is CATSGRAGTEASYEQYF. The CDR3 nucleotides are TGTGCCACCAGTGGTCGAGCCGGGACCGAAGCCTCCTACGAGCAGTACTTC.

In its sample, this clonotype was seen a few times. CDR3 amino acids: CASSYRVSGYEQFF. DNA for the CDR3: TGTGCCAGCAGTTACAGAGTTAGCGGGTATGAGCAGTTCTTC. The genes are TRBV6-5 and TRBJ2-1, with 7 bases aligning to TRBD2. The germline CDR1 and CDR2 sequences are MNHEY and SVGAGI. CDR3 length: 14 residues. Losses at the gene ends were 2 bases for V and 8 bases for J; bases not matched to a gene: 6.